This T cell receptor beta chain was observed in a study of T-cell reconstitution after alpha-beta-depleted transplantation in children. This CDR3 comprises 15 residues. With 2 bases clipped from V and 7 bases from J, the junction kept 3 bases outside the gene matches. Germline V lookup: CDR1 DFQATT, CDR2 SNEGSKA (reference sequence). This sample's TCRbeta library carried unique molecular identifier barcodes. TCRdb recomputed calls from the PCR reads with MiXCR, one row per CDR3 protein. Seen here are about 580,000 distinct CDR3 sequences, over 20% observed once, and the top ten hold 30% to 45%. As for this clonotype: Its antigen is unknown.

Broader study findings: Some patients owed their high day-60 TCRbeta diversity to surviving recipient T cells and thymic progenitors. Most T-cell counts and diversity one year after the transplant came from T cells that were newly produced.

This chain links TRBV20-1 with TRBJ2-1; 15 bases align to TRBD2. Here the sequenced sample was PBMCs, taken before TCRalphabeta/CD19-depleted stem cell transplant. This receptor was identified in a boy under two years old with Wiskott-Aldrich syndrome, due to receive a stem cell transplant. In nucleotides, the CDR3 is TGCAGTGCTAGATCCGGGACTAGCGGGAGGAATGAGCAGTTCTTC. It codes for CSARSGTSGRNEQFF.